This TCR beta chain was obtained from a study of cytomegalovirus exposure and HLA in healthy donors. PCR was performed using 60 Vbeta and 13 Jbeta primers. Generated by immunoSEQ multiplex PCR, the TCRdb table keeps only in-frame clones and is missing some. Of some 140,000 clones in the sample, roughly four fifths are singletons; the top ten hold around 2%. Losses at the gene ends were 7 bases for V and 0 bases for J; bases not matched to a gene: 8. The CDR3 runs to 15 residues. Germline V lookup: CDR1 SNHLY, CDR2 FYNNEI. Each of the donors was a healthy bone marrow donor. This chain uses TRBV2 with TRBJ2-7; 8 bases agree with TRBD1. The source of this sequence is a man aged 25-45 years in good health and CMV-seronegative. The sample was PBMCs. The CDR3 DNA reads as TGTGCCAGCAAGACCAGGGGGCAGAGCTCCTACGAGCAGTACTTC. Its translation is CASKTRGQSSYEQYF.